What follows are 16 T cell receptor beta chains derived from one specimen sequenced in a study of blood T cell repertoires in COVID-19 (dated by TCRdb to about 2020). The library was made by the immunoSEQ multiplex PCR assay. The table comes from immuneACCESS by way of TCRdb, which keeps in-frame sequences with V and J called. Part of the clones is missing from these tables; in studies checked, under half for an unresolved V gene and the rest for unknown reasons. The sample contains roughly 190,000 clones, 87% of them found a single time. The top ten clones comprise more than 2% of the sample. Source material: PBMCs or T cells enriched from blood (not recorded which). All receptors come from a woman in her twenties or thirties who had recovered from COVID-19.

This sequence joins TRBV5-1 and TRBJ2-5, with D uncertain. The CDR3 totals 12 residues. CDR1 SGHRS and CDR2 YFSETQ come from the germline V gene. V was clipped by 4 bases and J by 2 bases, with 6 bases between them. The CDR3 coding sequence is TGCGCCAGCAGCGCGCCGCAAGAGACCCAGTACTTC. Translating gives CASSAPQETQYF.

This clone was detected a few times. The rearrangement links TRBV9 to TRBJ1-2, with 7 bases matching TRBD1. The CDR3 runs to 16 residues. V shed 3 bases and J 3 bases; nucleotides not matched to a gene: 11. In germline, CDR1 is SGDLS, CDR2 YYNGEE. CDR3 DNA: TGTGCCAGCAGCGAGGAACCCGGGACAGACTACTATGGCTACACCTTC. It is translated as CASSEEPGTDYYGYTF.

Note on this clone: A junction boundary mismatches the germline segment, possibly from a read error. This chain uses TRBV18 with TRBJ1-1, with TRBD1 as a possible D gene (6 bases). The CDR3 is made up of 13 amino acids. The germline V gene has CDR1 KGHSH and CDR2 LQKENI. CDR3 sequence reads: CASSPQGDTEAFF. The CDR3 nucleotides are TGTGCCAGCTCGCCACAGGGAGACACTGAAGCTTTCTTT.

The V gene is TRBV7-2, the J gene TRBJ1-2; D gene uncertain. Trimming removed 6 bases at V and 7 bases at J, with 18 bases between. This CDR3 spans 14 amino acids. In germline, CDR1 is SGHTA, CDR2 FQGNSA. The CDR3 sequence is CASSRSGEWGGYTF. The CDR3 DNA is TGTGCCAGCAGTCGATCTGGGGAGTGGGGTGGCTACACCTTC.

The chain links TRBV24-1 to TRBJ2-3; no definite D call. V shed 5 bases and J shed 0 bases, with 11 bases lying between them. Looked up from germline, CDR1 is KGHDR and CDR2 is SFDVKD. The CDR3 has 15 amino acids. The CDR3 DNA reads TGTGCCACCAGTGCTGGAGATACTAGCACAGATACGCAGTATTTT. Translating it yields CATSAGDTSTDTQYF.

The table lists this clone with a count of one. The J gene is TRBJ1-2, the V gene TRBV6-5; D is uncertain. V lost 6 bases and J lost 2, with 16 bases in between. Germline V gives CDR1 MNHEY, CDR2 SVGAGI. The CDR3 sequence is 15 residues long. This chain's CDR3 is CASRNTLGINYGYTF. The CDR3, as DNA: TGTGCCAGCAGAAACACCCTCGGGATAAACTATGGCTACACCTTC.

J is TRBJ2-5 and V is TRBV24-1; D call uncertain. Between the trimmed V and J ends, which lost 1 base and 2 bases, there was a span of 7 bases. Germline V gives CDR1 KGHDR, CDR2 SFDVKD. The CDR3 totals 14 residues. CDR3 amino acids: CATSDLGDQETQYF. CDR3 DNA sequence: TGTGCCACCAGTGATTTAGGAGATCAAGAGACCCAGTACTTC.

This chain links TRBV7-9 with TRBJ2-2, with D perhaps TRBD1 (6 bases). The CDR3 totals 15 residues. V gave up 6 bases and J gave up 0 bases, with 11 bases separating them. CDR1 and CDR2 (germline): SEHNR, FQNEAQ (reference sequence). The CDR3 sequence: CASRTGTPNTGELFF. Here the CDR3 DNA reads TGTGCCAGCAGGACCGGGACACCGAACACCGGGGAGCTGTTTTTT.

V is TRBV5-4 and J is TRBJ1-6; tentative D call: TRBD1 (5 bases). V lost 4 bases and J 5 bases, leaving 13 bases between the germline ends. Germline-derived CDR1 and CDR2 are SGHNT and YYREEE (reference sequence). The CDR3 consists of 15 residues. The CDR3 region has the DNA TGTGCCAGCAGCACATTTGACAGAAATAATTCACCCCTCCACTTT. Translated: CASSTFDRNNSPLHF.

This clone was picked up one time. It is unclear where the CDR3 begins or ends on the DNA, so no DNA is shown, and the CDR3 is as TCRdb lists it. The V call is TRBV21-1, the J call TRBJ2-7; the D segment call TRBD2 is taken from the table without a DNA check. TRBV21-1 is shown as a pseudogene. Inclusive of both ends, the CDR3 amounts to 19 amino acids. The CDR3 protein is CASSKGVGGGNRASYEQYF.

This rearrangement joins TRBV7-9 to TRBJ2-2, with D possibly matching TRBD2 (6 bases). Trimming cost V 11 bases and J 7 bases, with 17 bases left between them. CDR1 is SEHNR and CDR2 is FQNEAQ in the germline V gene (reference sequence). This CDR3 region has 13 residues. In DNA, the CDR3 is TGTGCCGGCCCGGGGGTTAAACACGGGGAGCTGTTTTTT. Its translation is CAGPGVKHGELFF.

The rearrangement joins TRBV29-1 to TRBJ2-2, with 10 positions matching TRBD2. Germline CDR1 reads SQVTM; CDR2 reads ANQGSEA. CDR3 size: 15 residues. After removal of 1 base from V and 4 bases from J, the junction contained 3 bases not matched to a gene. DNA of the CDR3: TGCAGCGTTGAAGTGGGACTAGCGTTCACCGGGGAGCTGTTTTTT. Protein product: CSVEVGLAFTGELFF.

The CDR3 reads CASGLDSSRDRDYGYTF. The DNA of the CDR3 is TGTGCTAGTGGTTTGGACTCATCCCGGGACAGAGACTATGGCTACACCTTC. The chain joins TRBV12-5 to TRBJ1-2; 7 positions agree with TRBD1. With 1 base clipped from V and 3 bases from J, the junction kept 11 bases outside the gene matches. CDR1 is LGHNT, CDR2 FRNRAP, per germline. The CDR3 length is 17 residues.

The V call is TRBV6-2 or TRBV6-3, the J call TRBJ2-1; perhaps TRBD2 as D (5 bases). Germline lookup yields CDR1 MNHEY and CDR2 SVGEGT. V dropped 2 bases and J dropped 0 bases, with 8 bases sitting between them. The CDR3 has 15 residues. The CDR3 DNA sequence: TGTGCCAGCAGTTACGCGGGCAGCTCCTACAATGAGCAGTTCTTC. This sequence encodes CASSYAGSSYNEQFF.

This chain joins TRBV25-1 and TRBJ1-1; D is perhaps TRBD1 (5 bases). The CDR3 is 14 amino acids. The germline CDR1 and CDR2 sequences are MGHDK and SYGVNS. Trimming cost V 5 bases and J 1 base, with 11 bases left between them. The CDR3 nucleotides are TGTGCCAGCAGTTCCCGCGGGGGGAACACTGAAGCTTTCTTT. Protein product: CASSSRGGNTEAFF.

The chain couples TRBV10-3 to TRBJ2-7, with D perhaps TRBD1 (6 bases). Trimming removed 5 bases from V and 3 bases from J, with 8 bases in between. The CDR3 sequence is 12 residues long. Germline assignment: CDR1 ENHRY and CDR2 SYGVKD. The CDR3 region is CAISPGVYEQYF. As DNA, the CDR3 is TGTGCCATCAGTCCAGGGGTCTACGAGCAGTACTTC.